The rows below give T cell receptor beta chains drawn from one sample of a study of technical replicates of blood from a handful of donors. Assay: immunoSEQ multiplex PCR; the TCRdb copy retains only in-frame clones and omits some. The sample carries about 72,000 clones, 92% recorded once. Specimen: T cells isolated from PBMCs. The receptors derive from a human donor in good health. Each CDR3 is given with its conserved first and last residue. D genes are given only for firm matches. The listing skips clone size in some rows; elsewhere it reads once, few, many or a size class.

J gene | clone size | V gene | D gene | CDR3 DNA | CDR3 protein
TRBJ2-3 | NA | TRBV19 | TRBD2 | TGTGCCAGCCTATCTAGCGGGAGAAGCGATACGCAGTATTTT | CASLSSGRSDTQYF
TRBJ2-7 | NA | TRBV11-2 | TRBD2 | TGTGCCAGCAGCTTGAGCGGGAACTCCTACGAGCAGTACTTC | CASSLSGNSYEQYF
TRBJ2-7 | NA | TRBV27 | NA | TGTGCCAGCAGTTACTCGACAGGACTCTACGAGCAGTACTTC | CASSYSTGLYEQYF
TRBJ2-3 | NA | TRBV28 | TRBD2 | TGTGCCAGCAGTGACGGGGGGACTAGCGGGAATACGCAGTATTTT | CASSDGGTSGNTQYF
TRBJ2-5 | NA | TRBV5-1 | NA | TGCGCCAGCAGTCCCCTCGGAGGTCGGGATGCCCAGTACTTC | CASSPLGGRDAQYF
TRBJ2-7 | NA | TRBV6-4 | TRBD2 | TGTGCCAGCAGTGTTCTAGCGGGAGACTACGAGCAGTACTTC | CASSVLAGDYEQYF
TRBJ2-5 | NA | TRBV7-9 | NA | TGTGCCAGCAGCGAGAATAGCGGTAGCCAAGAGACCCAGTACTTC | CASSENSGSQETQYF
TRBJ1-5 | NA | TRBV10-3 | TRBD1 | TGTGCCATCAGCACAGGGGTTGGGGACAATCAGCCCCAGCATTTT | CAISTGVGDNQPQHF
TRBJ2-6 | NA | TRBV11-3 | NA | TGTGCCAGTGGAGCCGTGGCTGGGGCCAACGTCCTGACTTTC | CASGAVAGANVLTF
TRBJ2-2 | NA | TRBV13 | TRBD1 | TGTGCCAGCAGCCGATCCGACAGGGAAATACCCGGGGAGCTGTTTTTT | CASSRSDREIPGELFF
TRBJ1-1 | NA | TRBV5-6 | NA | TGTGCCAGCAGCTCGACAGTGAACACTGAAGCTTTCTTT | CASSSTVNTEAFF
TRBJ1-3 | NA | TRBV6-5 | NA | TGTGCCAGCAGCCAAGGAGGCGCTGGAAACACCATATATTTT | CASSQGGAGNTIYF
TRBJ1-1 | few | TRBV12-5 | NA | TGTGCTAGTGGTTTGTTAACTGAAGCTTTCTTT | CASGLLTEAFF
TRBJ2-1 | NA | TRBV29-1 | TRBD2 | TGCAGCGTTGAAGATCTCCTAGCGGGAGGGACGAATGAGCAGTTCTTC | CSVEDLLAGGTNEQFF
TRBJ1-2 | NA | TRBV6-1 | NA | TGTGCCAGCAGTGTGGACGGGGAAATCTATGGCTACACCTTC | CASSVDGEIYGYTF
TRBJ1-2 | NA | TRBV6-5 | NA | TGTGCCAGCAGTTACTCAAAACAGGGTGGCTATGGCTACACCTTC | CASSYSKQGGYGYTF
TRBJ1-1 | once | TRBV5-5 | NA | TGTGCCAGCAGCTTGGGAGTGACGAGCGCTGAAGCTTTCTTT | CASSLGVTSAEAFF
TRBJ2-7 | NA | TRBV19 | TRBD2 | TGTGCCAGTAAATACGGACTAGCGGGAGCCTACGAGCAGTACTTC | CASKYGLAGAYEQYF
TRBJ2-3 | NA | TRBV9 | NA | TGTGCCAGCAGCGTAGACTCAGATACGCAGTATTTT | CASSVDSDTQYF
TRBJ2-2 | NA | TRBV13 | TRBD2 | TGTGCCAGCAGCTTAGGACGGGGGGAAGTTGCCGGGGAGCTGTTTTTT | CASSLGRGEVAGELFF